This passage covers 27 T cell receptor beta chains from one sample sequenced in a study of blood T cell repertoires in COVID-19. Profiled with immunoSEQ multiplex PCR; TCRdb holds only in-frame clones, not every one. Of approximately 210,000 clones listed, over 75% are singletons. Sequenced: peripheral blood. The receptors here all came from a human donor in a cohort sampled during active COVID-19.

This clone was observed at least ten times. The J gene is TRBJ2-7, the V gene TRBV7-9; weak D call: TRBD1 (6 bases). V shed 2 bases and J shed 2 bases, with 10 bases lying between them. The CDR3 is made up of 14 amino acids. CDR1 is SEHNR, CDR2 FQNEAQ, per germline (reference sequence). CDR3 coding DNA: TGTGCCAGCAGCTTAACAGGGTTCCCCTACGAGCAGTACTTC. Translated: CASSLTGFPYEQYF. Together with reference TRBV7-9 and TRBJ2-7, the CDR3 gives the full variable domain: DTGVSQNPRHKITKRGQNVTFRCDPISEHNRLYWYRQTLGQGPEFLTYFQNEAQLEKSRLLSDRFSAERPKGSFSTLEIQRTEQGDSAMYLCASSLTGFPYEQYFGPGTRLTVT.

The chain is built from TRBV24-1 and TRBJ2-1; 10 bases are a match to TRBD2. The V gene's germline CDR1 is KGHDR and CDR2 SFDVKD. The CDR3 is 17 residues long. V lost 0 bases, J lost 2 bases, and 3 bases stayed unmatched. Written as DNA, the CDR3 is TGTGCCACCAGTGATTTGGGTAGCGGGAGGACCTACAATGAGCAGTTCTTC. This sequence encodes CATSDLGSGRTYNEQFF.

This clone came up a few times. The chain couples TRBV6-2 or TRBV6-3 to TRBJ2-2; 7 positions match TRBD2. The CDR3 is 15 amino acids. V dropped 4 bases and J dropped 1; count of bases not matched to a gene: 3. Germline V gives CDR1 MNHEY, CDR2 SVGEGT. The CDR3 DNA sequence: TGTGCCAGCAGTTGGGACTACGGGAACACCGGGGAGCTGTTTTTT. It codes for CASSWDYGNTGELFF.

V usage is TRBV21-1 and J usage is TRBJ2-1; the table's D call, TRBD2, has no DNA check behind it. TRBV21-1 is listed as a pseudogene. This CDR3 has 16 residues. The CDR3 reads CASSKGTSGSGREQFF. CDR3 coding DNA: TGTGCCAGCAGCAAAGGGACTAGCGGGAGTGGTCGAGAGCAGTTCTTC.

The rearrangement uses TRBV3-1 (or the pseudogene TRBV3-2) and TRBJ1-3; 8 positions agree with TRBD1. The CDR3 has 15 amino acids. The germline V gene encodes CDR1 LGHDT and CDR2 YNNKEL (reference sequence). The junction had 7 bases not matched to a gene; V was cut back by 5 bases and J by 4 bases. The CDR3 DNA is TGTGCCAGCAGCTCCCGGACAGGGCACGGAAACACCATATATTTT. It encodes CASSSRTGHGNTIYF.

The chain combines TRBV13 with TRBJ2-1; TRBD2 aligns across 14 bases. Per the germline V gene, CDR1 is PRHDT and CDR2 is FYEKMQ (reference sequence). This CDR3 region has 14 residues. The J segment lost 12 bases and the V segment lost 5 bases, leaving 6 bases of the junction unmatched. In nucleotides, the CDR3 is TGTGCCAGCAGCCTCGGACTAGCGGGAGGTTTGCAGTTCTTC. Translating it yields CASSLGLAGGLQFF. Complete variable domain (other parts from reference TRBV13 and TRBJ2-1): AAGVIQSPRHLIKEKRETATLKCYPIPRHDTVYWYQQGPGQDPQFLISFYEKMQSDKGSIPDRFSAQQFSDYHSELNMSSLELGDSALYFCASSLGLAGGLQFFGPGTRLTVL.

V and J are TRBV30 and TRBJ2-7; possible D gene TRBD2, 7 bases. CDR3 size: 14 residues. The V end lost 0 bases, the J end lost 7 bases, and 16 bases lay between the germline ends. From germline, CDR1 is GTSNPN and CDR2 SVGIG (reference sequence). DNA for the CDR3: TGTGCCTGGAGTGTTTTAGGCAAGGGGGGGGAGCAGTACTTC. The encoded protein is CAWSVLGKGGEQYF.

This chain joins TRBV28 and TRBJ1-1; 8 nucleotides align to TRBD1. Trimming cost V 2 bases and J 1 base; bases outside gene matches: 6. CDR1 is MDHEN, CDR2 SYDVKM, per germline. There are 16 residues in the CDR3. CDR3 protein: CASSLRGTGKNTEAFF. CDR3 nucleotides: TGTGCCAGCAGTTTAAGGGGGACAGGAAAGAACACTGAAGCTTTCTTT.

The chain combines TRBV28 with TRBJ1-1, with D perhaps matching TRBD1 (5 bases). The germline V gene encodes CDR1 MDHEN and CDR2 SYDVKM. CDR3 length equals 14 residues. V lost 5 bases to trimming and J lost 7 bases, with 17 bases between them. For the CDR3, the DNA is TGTGCCAGCAGTCCCCGACAGACAACAGATGAAGCTTTCTTT. Protein product: CASSPRQTTDEAFF.

The genes are TRBV6-5 and TRBJ2-2; D possibly corresponds to TRBD1 (6 bases). V dropped 5 bases and J dropped 6 bases, with 7 bases sitting between them. Germline loops: CDR1 MNHEY, CDR2 SVGAGI. The CDR3 extends over 12 amino acids. The CDR3 here is CASSRTAGELFF. Here the CDR3 DNA reads TGTGCCAGCAGTCGGACAGCCGGGGAGCTGTTTTTT.

The chain uses TRBV28 and TRBJ2-7; D gene unclear. Germline V gives CDR1 MDHEN, CDR2 SYDVKM. CDR3 length: 11 amino acids. V was clipped by 6 bases and J by 5 bases, with 8 bases between them. The CDR3 sequence is CASRLTHEQYF. The CDR3 nucleotides are TGTGCCAGCAGACTCACCCACGAGCAGTACTTC.

This clone was observed a few times. V gene TRBV6-6 combines with J gene TRBJ2-2; TRBD2 matches at 8 bases. Losses at the gene ends were 7 bases for V and 6 bases for J; bases not matched to a gene: 7. CDR1 is MNHNY, CDR2 SVGAGI, per germline (reference sequence). The CDR3 sequence is 14 residues long. The CDR3 DNA reads as TGTGCCAGCAAGGCAGCGGGAGTGGCCGGGGAGCTGTTTTTT. Amino acid sequence: CASKAAGVAGELFF.

This chain joins TRBV7-8 and TRBJ1-5; TRBD1 matches 8 bases. The CDR3 contains 17 residues. CDR1 SGHVS and CDR2 FQNEAQ come from the germline V gene. V lost 0 bases to trimming and J lost 9 bases; unmatched junction nucleotides: 13. The CDR3 loop reads CASSLAVGTGSSRPQHF. Here the CDR3 DNA reads TGTGCCAGCAGCTTAGCTGTAGGGACAGGTAGCTCGAGGCCCCAGCATTTT.

The rearrangement links TRBV30 to TRBJ2-2, with 13 bases aligning to TRBD2. Trimming took 3 bases from V and 4 from J; bases not matched to a gene: 5. CDR3 length: 16 residues. Germline V gene lookup returns CDR1 GTSNPN and CDR2 SVGIG (reference sequence). In DNA form, the CDR3 reads TGTGCCTGGAGGGGACTAGCGGGGTCGGTCACCGGGGAGCTGTTTTTT. Its protein is CAWRGLAGSVTGELFF. Supplemented by reference TRBV30 and TRBJ2-2, the full variable domain reads SQTIHQWPATLVQPVGSPLSLECTVEGTSNPNLYWYRQAAGRGLQLLFYSVGIGQISSEVPQNLSASRPQDRQFILSSKKLLLSDSGFYLCAWRGLAGSVTGELFFGEGSRLTVL.

On this clone: Other DNA sequences from this sample encode an identical CDR3 as well. As DNA, the CDR3 is TGTGCCAGCTCCCTCGACAGGAACACTGAAGCTTTCTTT. Amino acid sequence: CASSLDRNTEAFF. V and J are TRBV18 and TRBJ1-1, with D tentatively TRBD1 (5 bases). V lost 6 bases and J 1 base, leaving 9 bases between the germline ends. Germline V CDR1 and CDR2: KGHSH, LQKENI. This CDR3 is built from 13 residues.

V is TRBV7-9 and J is TRBJ1-5; D might be TRBD1 (6 bases). Germline values: CDR1 SEHNR, CDR2 FQNEAQ (reference sequence). The CDR3 runs 13 residues. V dropped 5 bases and J dropped 6 bases, with 11 bases sitting between them. CDR3 sequence: CASSLQGPQPQHF. The CDR3 bases are TGTGCCAGCAGCCTACAGGGTCCTCAGCCCCAGCATTTT.

The rearrangement uses TRBV6-6 and TRBJ1-2; 8 bases line up with TRBD1. Germline trimming cut 7 bases from V and 4 bases from J; bases unmatched to any gene: 14. The CDR3 loop spans 16 amino acids. Germline lookup yields CDR1 MNHNY and CDR2 SVGAGI (reference sequence). CDR3 DNA: TGTGCCAGCATCCAACGGTGGGGACAGGCCTTCTATGGCTACACCTTC. Translated, it gives CASIQRWGQAFYGYTF.

The rearrangement uses TRBV10-3 and TRBJ2-7; 8 bases agree with TRBD1. The germline V gene has CDR1 ENHRY and CDR2 SYGVKD. This CDR3 comprises 15 residues. Trimming at V came to 5 bases and at J to 2 bases, leaving 8 bases not matched to a gene. The CDR3 bases are TGTGCCATCAGTAACCTCCACAGGGGGACCTACGAGCAGTACTTC. It translates to CAISNLHRGTYEQYF.

The CDR3 spells CASSTIDTQLVAEAFF. CDR3 nucleotides: TGTGCCAGTAGTACTATCGACACTCAACTCGTCGCTGAAGCTTTCTTT. This rearrangement joins TRBV19 to TRBJ1-1; D is ambiguous. Germline values: CDR1 LNHDA, CDR2 SQIVND (reference sequence). CDR3 length: 16 residues. Trimming took off 4 bases at V and 6 bases at J, with 21 bases between the two ends.

This chain joins TRBV30 and TRBJ1-6; D is possibly TRBD1 (6 bases). The germline V gene has CDR1 GTSNPN and CDR2 SVGIG (reference sequence). CDR3 size: 14 residues. Trimming left V 4 bases short and J 7 bases short, with 14 bases between. The DNA of the CDR3 is TGTGCCTGGACCTGGGGGCAGGGCAATTCACCCCTCCACTTT. This encodes CAWTWGQGNSPLHF. The full variable domain, its missing parts supplied by reference TRBV30 and TRBJ1-6, is SQTIHQWPATLVQPVGSPLSLECTVEGTSNPNLYWYRQAAGRGLQLLFYSVGIGQISSEVPQNLSASRPQDRQFILSSKKLLLSDSGFYLCAWTWGQGNSPLHFGNGTRLTVT.

This rearrangement joins TRBV6-5 to TRBJ1-3; D is ambiguous. This CDR3 spans 16 amino acids. The germline V and J ends were trimmed by 3 bases and 0 bases, with 12 bases remaining between them. Germline V gene data show CDR1 as MNHEY and CDR2 as SVGAGI. The CDR3 coding sequence is TGTGCCAGCAGTTATACGATGAAGAGCTCTGGAAACACCATATATTTT. It specifies CASSYTMKSSGNTIYF.

The chain joins TRBV6-5 to TRBJ1-1; D perhaps matches TRBD1 (5 bases). V was pared by 7 bases and J by 5 bases, with 14 bases between. The CDR3 is made up of 13 amino acids. In germline, CDR1 is MNHEY, CDR2 SVGAGI. CDR3 coding DNA: TGTGCCAGCAAGAATAGGGGAGGGACTGAAGCTTTCTTT. Its translation: CASKNRGGTEAFF.

The count of this clone is one. This chain connects TRBV7-2 to TRBJ2-7, with D perhaps TRBD2 (5 bases). V was cut by 2 bases and J by 4 bases, with 15 bases left in between. The CDR3 sequence is 15 residues long. CDR1 SGHTA and CDR2 FQGNSA come from the germline V gene. The CDR3 nucleotides read TGTGCCAGCAGCTTAACCCCAAGCGGTTATTACGAGCAGTACTTC. Translation gives CASSLTPSGYYEQYF.

The chain uses TRBV4-1 and TRBJ1-1, with D perhaps matching TRBD1 (6 bases). CDR1 MGHRA and CDR2 YSYEKL come from the germline V gene. Trimming removed 4 bases from V and 0 bases from J, with 24 bases in between. This CDR3 contains 19 residues. CDR3 protein: CASSPTVGWGRGMNTEAFF. CDR3 coding DNA: TGCGCCAGCAGCCCCACCGTAGGGTGGGGGAGGGGGATGAACACTGAAGCTTTCTTT.

J is TRBJ2-1 and V is TRBV11-2; D not resolved. Trimming shortened V by 5 bases and J by 0 bases, and 14 bases separated the two germline ends. The germline CDR1 and CDR2 sequences are SGHAT and FQNNGV. The CDR3 consists of 16 residues. This CDR3 is CASSHIPQVSYNEQFF. CDR3 nucleotide sequence: TGTGCCAGCAGCCATATTCCGCAGGTCTCCTACAATGAGCAGTTCTTC.

This clone was found a few times. V is TRBV30 and J is TRBJ2-1, with D hard to call. V lost 0 bases and J 3 bases, leaving 9 bases between the germline ends. Germline-derived CDR1 and CDR2 are GTSNPN and SVGIG (reference sequence). This CDR3 comprises 14 residues. CDR3 DNA sequence: TGTGCCTGGAGTGTCCCTAGGCACTACAATGAGCAGTTCTTC. Protein: CAWSVPRHYNEQFF.

The chain links TRBV5-4 to TRBJ2-3; 8 bases fit TRBD2. J gave up 3 bases and V 4 bases, and 16 bases lay outside the gene matches. Germline V CDR1 and CDR2: SGHNT, YYREEE (reference sequence). This CDR3 spans 18 amino acids. CDR3 sequence (DNA): TGTGCCAGCAGCCTGGGGGGAAGCGGGAGAGGCTTAACAGATACGCAGTATTTT. Translating gives CASSLGGSGRGLTDTQYF.